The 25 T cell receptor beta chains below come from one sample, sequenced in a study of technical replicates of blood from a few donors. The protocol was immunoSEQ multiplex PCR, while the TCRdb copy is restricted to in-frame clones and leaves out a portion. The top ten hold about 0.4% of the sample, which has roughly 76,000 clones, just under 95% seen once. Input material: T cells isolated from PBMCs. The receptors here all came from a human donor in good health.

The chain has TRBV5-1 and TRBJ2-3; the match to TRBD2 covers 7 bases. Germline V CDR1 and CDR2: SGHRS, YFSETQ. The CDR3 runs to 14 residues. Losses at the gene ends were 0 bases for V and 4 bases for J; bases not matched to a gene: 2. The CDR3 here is CASSLVGRADTQYF. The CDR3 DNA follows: TGCGCCAGCAGCTTGGTGGGGAGGGCAGATACGCAGTATTTT.

CDR3 amino acids: CASSPSGGGQPQHF. The DNA of the CDR3 is TGTGCCAGCTCACCATCGGGGGGCGGGCAGCCCCAGCATTTT. V usage is TRBV18 and J usage is TRBJ1-5, with D possibly being TRBD1 (6 bases). Trimming took 2 bases from V and 7 from J, leaving 12 bases between them. CDR3 length: 14 residues. Germline CDR1 KGHSH, CDR2 LQKENI.

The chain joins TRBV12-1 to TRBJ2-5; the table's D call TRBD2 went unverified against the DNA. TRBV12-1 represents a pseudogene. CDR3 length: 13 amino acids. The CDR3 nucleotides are TGTGCCAGCAGCTTAGAAGCGGAAGAGACCCAGTACTTC. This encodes CASSLEAEETQYF.

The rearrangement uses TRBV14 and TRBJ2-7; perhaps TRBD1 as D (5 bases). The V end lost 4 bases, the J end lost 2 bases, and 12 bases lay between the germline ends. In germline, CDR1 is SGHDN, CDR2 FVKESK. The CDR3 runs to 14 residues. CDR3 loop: CASSPGQGPYEQYF. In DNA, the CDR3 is TGTGCCAGCAGCCCAGGACAAGGGCCCTACGAGCAGTACTTC.

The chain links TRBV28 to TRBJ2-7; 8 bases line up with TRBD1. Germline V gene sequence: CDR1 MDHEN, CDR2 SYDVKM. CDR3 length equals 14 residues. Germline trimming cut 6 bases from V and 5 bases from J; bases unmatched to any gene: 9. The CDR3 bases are TGTGCCAGCAGGCTCCCAGGGGGCAACGACGAGCAGTACTTC. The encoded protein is CASRLPGGNDEQYF.

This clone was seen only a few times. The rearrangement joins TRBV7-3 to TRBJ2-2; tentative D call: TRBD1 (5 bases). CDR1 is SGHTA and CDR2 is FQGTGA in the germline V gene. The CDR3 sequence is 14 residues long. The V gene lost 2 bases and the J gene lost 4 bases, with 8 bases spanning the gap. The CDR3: CASSLDSLTGELFF. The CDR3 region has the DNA TGTGCCAGCAGCTTAGACAGCCTCACCGGGGAGCTGTTTTTT.

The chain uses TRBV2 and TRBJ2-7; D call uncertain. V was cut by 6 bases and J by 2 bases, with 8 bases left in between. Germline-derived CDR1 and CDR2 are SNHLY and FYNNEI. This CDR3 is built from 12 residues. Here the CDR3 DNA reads TGTGCCAGCAGGTCAGATCCCTACGAGCAGTACTTC. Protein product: CASRSDPYEQYF.

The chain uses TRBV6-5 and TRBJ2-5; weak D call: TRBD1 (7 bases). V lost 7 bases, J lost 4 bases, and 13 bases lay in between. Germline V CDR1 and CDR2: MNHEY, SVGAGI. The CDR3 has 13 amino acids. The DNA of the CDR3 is TGTGCCAGCACTGACCAGGGGGGAGAGACCCAGTACTTC. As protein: CASTDQGGETQYF.

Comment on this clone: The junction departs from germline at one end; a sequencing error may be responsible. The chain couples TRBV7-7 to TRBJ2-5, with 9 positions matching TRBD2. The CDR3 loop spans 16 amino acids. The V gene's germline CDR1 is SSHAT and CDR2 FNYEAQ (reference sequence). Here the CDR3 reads CASSFLAGGYQETQYF. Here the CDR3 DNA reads TGTGCTAGCAGCTTTCTTGCGGGGGGGTACCAAGAGACCCAGTACTTC. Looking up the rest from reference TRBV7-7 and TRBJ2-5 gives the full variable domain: GAGVSQSPRYKVTKRGQDVTLRCDPISSHATLYWYQQALGQGPEFLTYFNYEAQPDKSGLPSDRFSAERPEGSISTLTIQRTEQRDSAMYRCASSFLAGGYQETQYFGPGTRLLVL.

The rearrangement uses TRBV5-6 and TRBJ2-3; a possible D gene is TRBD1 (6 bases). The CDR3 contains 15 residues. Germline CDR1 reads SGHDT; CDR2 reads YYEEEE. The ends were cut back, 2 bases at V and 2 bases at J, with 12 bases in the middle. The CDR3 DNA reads TGTGCCAGCAGCTTAACGACAGGTTCCACAGATACGCAGTATTTT. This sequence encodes CASSLTTGSTDTQYF.

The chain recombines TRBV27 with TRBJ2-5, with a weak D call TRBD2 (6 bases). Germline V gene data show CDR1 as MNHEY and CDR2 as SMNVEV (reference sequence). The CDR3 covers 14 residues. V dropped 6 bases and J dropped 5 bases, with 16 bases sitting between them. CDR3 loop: CASSPGTRGETQYF. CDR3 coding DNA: TGTGCCAGCAGCCCCGGGACCCGGGGGGAGACCCAGTACTTC.

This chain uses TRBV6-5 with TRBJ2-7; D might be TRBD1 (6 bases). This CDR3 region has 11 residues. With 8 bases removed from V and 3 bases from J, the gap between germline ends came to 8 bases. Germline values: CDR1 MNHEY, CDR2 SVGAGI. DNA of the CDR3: TGTGCCAGCGGGACAAGCTACGAGCAGTACTTC. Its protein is CASGTSYEQYF.

Here the CDR3 reads CASSPGLAGGSRSYEQYF. CDR3 in DNA: TGCGCCAGCAGCCCGGGCCTAGCGGGAGGGTCAAGGTCCTACGAGCAGTACTTC. The gene calls are TRBV4-1 and TRBJ2-7, with TRBD2 identical over 12 bases. The CDR3 is 18 residues long. The germline CDR1 and CDR2 sequences are MGHRA and YSYEKL. After removal of 4 bases from V and 1 base from J, the junction contained 11 bases not matched to a gene.

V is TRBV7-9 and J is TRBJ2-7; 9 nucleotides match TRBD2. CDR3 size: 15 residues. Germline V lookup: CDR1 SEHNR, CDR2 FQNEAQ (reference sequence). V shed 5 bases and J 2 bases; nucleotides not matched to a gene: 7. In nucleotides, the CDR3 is TGTGCCAGCAGCACCGAGACTAGCGGCGCCTACGAGCAGTACTTC. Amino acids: CASSTETSGAYEQYF.

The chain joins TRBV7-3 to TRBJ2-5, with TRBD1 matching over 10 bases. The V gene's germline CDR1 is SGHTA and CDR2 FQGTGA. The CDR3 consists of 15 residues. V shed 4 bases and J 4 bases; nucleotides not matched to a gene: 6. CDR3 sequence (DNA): TGTGCCAGCAGCTCCGGGACAGGGGAAGGAGAGACCCAGTACTTC. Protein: CASSSGTGEGETQYF.

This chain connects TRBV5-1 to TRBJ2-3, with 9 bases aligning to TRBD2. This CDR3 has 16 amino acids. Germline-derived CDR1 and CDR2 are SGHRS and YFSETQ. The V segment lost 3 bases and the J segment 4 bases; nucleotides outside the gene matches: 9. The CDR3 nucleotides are TGCGCCAGCAGCTCCCTACCGCGGGAGGGCGCAGATACGCAGTATTTT. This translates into CASSSLPREGADTQYF.

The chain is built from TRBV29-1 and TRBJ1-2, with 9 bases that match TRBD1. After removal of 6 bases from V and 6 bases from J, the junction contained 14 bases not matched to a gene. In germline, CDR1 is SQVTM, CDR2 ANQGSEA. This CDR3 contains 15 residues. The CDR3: CSVEQSGTGTNGYTF. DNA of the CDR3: TGCAGCGTGGAGCAATCCGGGACAGGGACAAATGGCTACACCTTC.

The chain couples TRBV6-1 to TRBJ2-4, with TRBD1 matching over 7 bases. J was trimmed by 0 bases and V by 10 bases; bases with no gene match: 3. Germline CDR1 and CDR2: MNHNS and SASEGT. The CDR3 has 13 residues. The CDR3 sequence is CATRQGAKNIQYF. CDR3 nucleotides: TGTGCCACACGACAGGGAGCCAAAAACATTCAGTACTTC.

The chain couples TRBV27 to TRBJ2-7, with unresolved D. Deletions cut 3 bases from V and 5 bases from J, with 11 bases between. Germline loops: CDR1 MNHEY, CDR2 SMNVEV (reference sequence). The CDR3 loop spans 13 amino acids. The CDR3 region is CASSFSAGNEQYF. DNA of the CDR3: TGTGCCAGCAGTTTCTCGGCAGGTAACGAGCAGTACTTC.

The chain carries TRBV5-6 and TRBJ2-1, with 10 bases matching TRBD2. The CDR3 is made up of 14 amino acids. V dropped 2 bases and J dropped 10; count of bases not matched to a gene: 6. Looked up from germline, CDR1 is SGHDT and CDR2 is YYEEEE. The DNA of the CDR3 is TGTGCCAGCAGCTTTCCTAGCGGGAGCGAAGAGCAGTTCTTC. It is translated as CASSFPSGSEEQFF.

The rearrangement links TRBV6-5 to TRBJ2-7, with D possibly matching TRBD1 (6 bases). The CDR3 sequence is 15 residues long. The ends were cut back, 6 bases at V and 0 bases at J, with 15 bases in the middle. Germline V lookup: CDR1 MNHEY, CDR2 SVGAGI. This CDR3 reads CASRNQWDNSYEQYF. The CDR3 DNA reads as TGTGCCAGCAGGAACCAATGGGACAACTCCTACGAGCAGTACTTC.

This chain's CDR3 is CASSQDISTGSQPQHF. The CDR3, as DNA: TGTGCCAGCAGCCAAGATATTTCCACAGGGTCTCAGCCCCAGCATTTT. The chain carries TRBV4-2 and TRBJ1-5; TRBD1 is a possible D gene (6 bases). Germline loops: CDR1 LGHNA, CDR2 YNFKEQ. Trimming removed 0 bases at V and 6 bases at J, with 15 bases between. This CDR3 has 16 residues.

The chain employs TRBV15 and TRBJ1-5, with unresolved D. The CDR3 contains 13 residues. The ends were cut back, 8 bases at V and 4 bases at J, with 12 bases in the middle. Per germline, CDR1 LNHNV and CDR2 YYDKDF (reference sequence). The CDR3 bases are TGTGCCACCGTCCAGGAGGTGAATCAGCCCCAGCATTTT. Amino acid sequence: CATVQEVNQPQHF.

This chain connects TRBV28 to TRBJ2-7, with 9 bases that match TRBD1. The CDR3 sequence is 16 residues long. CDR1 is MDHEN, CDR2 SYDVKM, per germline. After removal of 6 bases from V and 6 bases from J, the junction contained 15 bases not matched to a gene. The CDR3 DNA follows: TGTGCCAGCAGACCCCCCCGGGACAGGGTAGGGGGCGAGCAGTACTTC. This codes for CASRPPRDRVGGEQYF.

The CDR3 DNA follows: TGTGCCAGCAGCGTGTGGGACGGGGGGACAAGGGGAGAGACCCAGTACTTC. As protein: CASSVWDGGTRGETQYF. The rearrangement links TRBV9 to TRBJ2-5, with D possibly being TRBD2 (7 bases). The CDR3 is 17 residues long. Germline CDR1 is SGDLS and CDR2 is YYNGEE. V was pared by 2 bases and J by 4 bases, with 21 bases between.